This TCR beta chain was identified during a study of blood T cell repertoires in COVID-19. Study background: The United States, Italy and Spain supplied acute and convalescent COVID-19 samples.

Original processing methods: The authors estimated nucleated cell counts from reference gene primer amplification. Method: immunoSEQ multiplex PCR; TCRdb's copy keeps in-frame clones and lacks some. V, J and clone size were drawn from that table, and D and trimming were deduced from the DNA. The repertoire holds more than 110,000 clones, 84% seen once, with roughly 10% in the top ten. V trimming: 4 bases; J trimming: 6 bases; junction bases outside the gene matches: 7. From germline, CDR1 is MNHEY and CDR2 SVGAGI. The CDR3 consists of 15 residues. Sequencing was carried out using peripheral blood. The V and J genes are TRBV6-5 and TRBJ1-5; the match to TRBD1 covers 9 bases. The clonotype comes from an elderly woman in a cohort sampled during active or convalescent COVID-19. CDR3 bases: TGTGCCAGCAGTTTTTTGGACAGGGGCGGTCAGCCCCAGCATTTT. It specifies CASSFLDRGGQPQHF.